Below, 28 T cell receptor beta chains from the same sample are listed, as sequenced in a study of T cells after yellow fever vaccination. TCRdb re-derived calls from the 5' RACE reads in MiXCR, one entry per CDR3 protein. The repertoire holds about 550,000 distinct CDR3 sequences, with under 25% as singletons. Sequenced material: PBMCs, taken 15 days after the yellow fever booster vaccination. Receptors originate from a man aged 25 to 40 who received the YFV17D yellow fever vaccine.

CDR3 nucleotide sequence: TGTGCCAGCAGTATGGGACTAGCGGGGGGTAGGACCGGGGAGCTGTTTTTT. This gives the protein CASSMGLAGGRTGELFF. The chain joins TRBV6-1 to TRBJ2-2; 15 bases are shared with TRBD2. Trimming cost V 5 bases and J 5 bases; bases outside gene matches: 6. In germline, CDR1 is MNHNS, CDR2 SASEGT. The CDR3 is made up of 17 amino acids.

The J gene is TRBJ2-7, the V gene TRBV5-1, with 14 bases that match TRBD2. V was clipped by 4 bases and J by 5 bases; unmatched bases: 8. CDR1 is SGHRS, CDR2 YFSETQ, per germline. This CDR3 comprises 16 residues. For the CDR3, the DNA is TGCGCCAGCAGCCCGGGGACTAGCGGGAGCCCCGACGAGCAGTACTTC. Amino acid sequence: CASSPGTSGSPDEQYF.

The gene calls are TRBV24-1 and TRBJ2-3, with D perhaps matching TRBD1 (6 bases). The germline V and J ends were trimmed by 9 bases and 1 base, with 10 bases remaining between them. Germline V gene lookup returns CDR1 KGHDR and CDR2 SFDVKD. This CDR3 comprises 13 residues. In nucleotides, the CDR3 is TGTGCCACCTCCAGACAGGGCACAGATACGCAGTATTTT. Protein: CATSRQGTDTQYF.

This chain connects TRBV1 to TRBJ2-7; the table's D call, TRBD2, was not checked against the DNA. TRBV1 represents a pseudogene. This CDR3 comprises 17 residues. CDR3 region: CTSSQPGLAGTNYEQYF. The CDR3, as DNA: TGCACCAGCAGCCAGCCTGGGCTAGCGGGAACAAACTACGAGCAGTACTTC.

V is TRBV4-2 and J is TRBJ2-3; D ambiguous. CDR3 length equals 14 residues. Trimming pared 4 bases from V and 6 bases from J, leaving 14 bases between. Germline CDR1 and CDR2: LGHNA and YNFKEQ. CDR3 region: CASSPKGFDDTQYF. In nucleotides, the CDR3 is TGTGCCAGCAGCCCTAAAGGTTTCGATGATACGCAGTATTTT.

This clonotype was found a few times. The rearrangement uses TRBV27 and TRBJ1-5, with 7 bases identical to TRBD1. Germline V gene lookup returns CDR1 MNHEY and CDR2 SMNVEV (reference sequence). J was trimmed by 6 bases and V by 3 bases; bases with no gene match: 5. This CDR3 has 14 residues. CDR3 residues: CASSFKGAGQPQHF. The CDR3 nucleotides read TGTGCCAGCAGTTTCAAGGGGGCAGGTCAGCCCCAGCATTTT.

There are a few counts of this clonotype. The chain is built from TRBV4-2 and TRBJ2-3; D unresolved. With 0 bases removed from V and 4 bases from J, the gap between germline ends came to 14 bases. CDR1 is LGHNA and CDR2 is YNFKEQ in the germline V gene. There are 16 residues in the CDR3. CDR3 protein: CASSQDRVMGPDTQYF. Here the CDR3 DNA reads TGTGCCAGCAGCCAAGATAGAGTAATGGGTCCAGATACGCAGTATTTT.

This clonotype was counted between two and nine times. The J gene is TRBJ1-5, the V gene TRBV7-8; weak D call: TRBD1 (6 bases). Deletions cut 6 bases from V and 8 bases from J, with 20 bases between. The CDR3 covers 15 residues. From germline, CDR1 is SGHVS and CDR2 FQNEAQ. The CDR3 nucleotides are TGTGCCAGCAGAAAAAGGGGGGGTCCAGGGGAGCCCCAGCATTTT. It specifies CASRKRGGPGEPQHF.

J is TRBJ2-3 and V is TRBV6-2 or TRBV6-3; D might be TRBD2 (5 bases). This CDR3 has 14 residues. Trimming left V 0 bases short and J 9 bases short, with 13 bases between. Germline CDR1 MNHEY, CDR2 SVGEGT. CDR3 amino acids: CASSYSEEDGTQYF. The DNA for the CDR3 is TGTGCCAGCAGTTACTCGGAGGAGGACGGGACGCAGTATTTT.

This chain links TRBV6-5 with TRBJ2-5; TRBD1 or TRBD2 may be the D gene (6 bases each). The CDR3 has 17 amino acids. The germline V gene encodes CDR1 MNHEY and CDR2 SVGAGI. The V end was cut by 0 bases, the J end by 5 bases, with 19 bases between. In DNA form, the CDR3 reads TGTGCCAGCAGTTACTCGTCGGGGGTAGGGGGAAGGGAGACCCAGTACTTC. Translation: CASSYSSGVGGRETQYF.

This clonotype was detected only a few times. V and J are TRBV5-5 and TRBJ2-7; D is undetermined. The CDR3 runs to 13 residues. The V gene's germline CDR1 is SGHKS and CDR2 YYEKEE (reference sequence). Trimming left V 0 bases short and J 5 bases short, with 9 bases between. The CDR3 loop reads CASSLADKDEQYF. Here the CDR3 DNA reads TGTGCCAGCAGCTTGGCCGACAAGGACGAGCAGTACTTC.

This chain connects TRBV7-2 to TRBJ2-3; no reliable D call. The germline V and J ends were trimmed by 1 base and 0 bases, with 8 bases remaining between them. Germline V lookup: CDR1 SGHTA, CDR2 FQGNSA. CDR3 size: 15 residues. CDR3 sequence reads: CASSLDGFSTDTQYF. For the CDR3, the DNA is TGTGCCAGCAGCTTAGACGGGTTCAGCACAGATACGCAGTATTTT.

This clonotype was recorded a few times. The CDR3 DNA reads as TGTGCCAGCAGGGTCGCAGTCTCCGAGACCCAGTACTTC. This translates into CASRVAVSETQYF. The chain has TRBV3-1 and TRBJ2-5; D call uncertain. CDR3 size: 13 residues. From germline, CDR1 is LGHDT and CDR2 YNNKEL (reference sequence). The V end was cut by 6 bases, the J end by 5 bases, with 13 bases between.

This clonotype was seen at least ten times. DNA for the CDR3: TGCGCCAGTACCGGGGGGGCCTCCTACAATGAGCAGTTCTTC. Protein product: CASTGGASYNEQFF. V is TRBV5-1 and J is TRBJ2-1; 8 bases are shared with TRBD2. Per germline, CDR1 SGHRS and CDR2 YFSETQ. With 8 bases clipped from V and 0 bases from J, the junction kept 4 bases outside the gene matches. The CDR3 length is 14 residues.

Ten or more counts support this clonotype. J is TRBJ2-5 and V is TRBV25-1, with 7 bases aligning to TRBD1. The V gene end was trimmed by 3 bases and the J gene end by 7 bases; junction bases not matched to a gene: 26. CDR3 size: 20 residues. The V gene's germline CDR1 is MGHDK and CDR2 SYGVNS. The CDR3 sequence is CASSEVNRLPGQRGGGTQYF. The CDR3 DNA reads TGTGCCAGCAGTGAGGTTAATAGGCTACCGGGACAGAGGGGTGGTGGGACCCAGTACTTC. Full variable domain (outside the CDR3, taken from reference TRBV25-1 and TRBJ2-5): EADIYQTPRYLVIGTGKKITLECSQTMGHDKMYWYQQDPGMELHLIHYSYGVNSTEKGDLSSESTVSRIRTEHFPLTLESARPSHTSQYLCASSEVNRLPGQRGGGTQYFGPGTRLLVL.

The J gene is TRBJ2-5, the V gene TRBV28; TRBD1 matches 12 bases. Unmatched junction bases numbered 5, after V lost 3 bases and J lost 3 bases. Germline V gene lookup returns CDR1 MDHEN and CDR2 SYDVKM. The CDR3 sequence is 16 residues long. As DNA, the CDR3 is TGTGCCAGCAGTTTTTATGGGACAGGGGGCGAAGAGACCCAGTACTTC. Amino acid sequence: CASSFYGTGGEETQYF.

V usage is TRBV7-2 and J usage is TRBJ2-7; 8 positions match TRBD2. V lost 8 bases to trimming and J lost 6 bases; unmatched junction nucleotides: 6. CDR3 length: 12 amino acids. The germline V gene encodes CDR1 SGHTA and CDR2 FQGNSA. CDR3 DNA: TGTGCCAGCGGACTAGCCCCATCCGAGCAGTACTTC. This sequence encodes CASGLAPSEQYF. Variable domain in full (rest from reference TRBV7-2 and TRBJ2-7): GAGVSQSPSNKVTEKGKDVELRCDPISGHTALYWYRQSLGQGLEFLIYFQGNSAPDKSGLPSDRFSAERTGGSVSTLTIQRTQQEDSAVYLCASGLAPSEQYFGPGTRLTVT.

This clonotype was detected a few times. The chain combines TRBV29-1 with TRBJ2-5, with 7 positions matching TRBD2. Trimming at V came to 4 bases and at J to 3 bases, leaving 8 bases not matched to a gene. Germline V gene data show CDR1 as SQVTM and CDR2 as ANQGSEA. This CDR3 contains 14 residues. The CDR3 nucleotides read TGCAGCGTTGGGTCCCCGCGGGGGAAAGAGACCCAGTACTTC. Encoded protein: CSVGSPRGKETQYF.

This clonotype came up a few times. The CDR3 DNA is TGTGCCAGCGCCAAGACTAGCGGGGCATCTACGCAGTATTTT. Its translation: CASAKTSGASTQYF. The rearrangement uses TRBV12-3 or TRBV12-4 and TRBJ2-3; TRBD2 agrees at 11 bases. V lost 8 bases and J lost 8; bases outside the gene matches: 9. CDR3 length: 14 amino acids.

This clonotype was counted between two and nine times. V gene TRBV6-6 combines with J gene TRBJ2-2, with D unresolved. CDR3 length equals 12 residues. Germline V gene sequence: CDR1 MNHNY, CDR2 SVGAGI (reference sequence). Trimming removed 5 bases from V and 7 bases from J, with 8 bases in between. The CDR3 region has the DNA TGTGCCAGCAGTCCCAATATCGGGGAGCTGTTTTTT. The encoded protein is CASSPNIGELFF.

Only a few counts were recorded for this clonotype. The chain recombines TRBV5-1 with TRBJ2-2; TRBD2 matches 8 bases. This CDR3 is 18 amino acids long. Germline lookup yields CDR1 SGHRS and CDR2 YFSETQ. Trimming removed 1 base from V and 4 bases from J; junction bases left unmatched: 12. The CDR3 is CASSLRVAGGSSTGELFF. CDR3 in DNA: TGCGCCAGCAGCTTGCGCGTCGCGGGAGGCTCGAGCACCGGGGAGCTGTTTTTT.

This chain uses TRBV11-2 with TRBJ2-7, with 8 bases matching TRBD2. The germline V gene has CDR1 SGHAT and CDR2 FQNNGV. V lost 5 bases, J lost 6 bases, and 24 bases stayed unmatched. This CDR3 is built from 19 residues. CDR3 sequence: CASSSMVPAGVSPAGEQYF. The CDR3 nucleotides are TGTGCCAGCAGCAGCATGGTCCCAGCGGGAGTCAGTCCGGCCGGCGAGCAGTACTTC.

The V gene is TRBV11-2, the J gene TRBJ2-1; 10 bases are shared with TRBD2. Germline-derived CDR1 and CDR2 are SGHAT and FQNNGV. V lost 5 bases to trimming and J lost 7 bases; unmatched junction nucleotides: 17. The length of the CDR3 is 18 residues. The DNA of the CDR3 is TGTGCCAGCAGCCGAAATCCCGGGACAGTTAGCGGGGGGAATGAGCAGTTCTTC. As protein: CASSRNPGTVSGGNEQFF.

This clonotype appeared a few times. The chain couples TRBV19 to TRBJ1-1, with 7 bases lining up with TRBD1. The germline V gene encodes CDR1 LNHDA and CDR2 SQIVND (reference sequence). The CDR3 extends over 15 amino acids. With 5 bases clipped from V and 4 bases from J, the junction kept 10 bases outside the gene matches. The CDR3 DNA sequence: TGTGCCAGTAGTTCAAGTTCCAGGGGGGCCACTGAAGCTTTCTTT. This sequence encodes CASSSSSRGATEAFF.

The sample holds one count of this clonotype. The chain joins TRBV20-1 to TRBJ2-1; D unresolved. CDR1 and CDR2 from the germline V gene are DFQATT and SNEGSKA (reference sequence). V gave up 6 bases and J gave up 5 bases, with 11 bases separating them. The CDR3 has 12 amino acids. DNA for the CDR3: TGCAGTGCAACAGACACCAACAATGAGCAGTTCTTC. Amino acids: CSATDTNNEQFF.

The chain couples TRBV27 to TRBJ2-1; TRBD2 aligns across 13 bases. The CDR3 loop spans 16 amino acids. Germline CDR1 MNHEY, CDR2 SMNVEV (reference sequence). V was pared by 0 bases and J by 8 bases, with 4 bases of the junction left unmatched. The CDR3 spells CASSLSPGLAGHEQFF. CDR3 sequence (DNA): TGTGCCAGCAGTTTATCGCCGGGACTAGCGGGACATGAGCAGTTCTTC.

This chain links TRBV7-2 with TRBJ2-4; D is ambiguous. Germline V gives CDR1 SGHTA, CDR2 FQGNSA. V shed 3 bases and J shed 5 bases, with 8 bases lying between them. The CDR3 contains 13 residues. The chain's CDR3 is CASSLSNENIQYF. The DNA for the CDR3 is TGTGCCAGCAGCTTGTCAAATGAAAACATTCAGTACTTC.

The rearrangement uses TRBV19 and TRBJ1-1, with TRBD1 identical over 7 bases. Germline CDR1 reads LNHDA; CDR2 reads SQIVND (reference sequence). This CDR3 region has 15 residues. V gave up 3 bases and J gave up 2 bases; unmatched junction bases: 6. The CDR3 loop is CASSIWTGPNTEAFF. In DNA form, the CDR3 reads TGTGCCAGTAGTATTTGGACAGGCCCAAACACTGAAGCTTTCTTT. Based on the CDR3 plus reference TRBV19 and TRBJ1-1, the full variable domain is DGGITQSPKYLFRKEGQNVTLSCEQNLNHDAMYWYRQDPGQGLRLIYYSQIVNDFQKGDIAEGYSVSREKKESFPLTVTSAQKNPTAFYLCASSIWTGPNTEAFFGQGTRLTVV.